What follows describes a single TCR beta chain. The antigen it recognizes is unknown. The input lacks base qualities; no much larger clone sits a single base away. The immunoSEQ Assay, a bias-controlled multiplex PCR, was used to amplify TCRbeta CDR3 regions from genomic DNA. In the authors' own workflow: Nucleated cell counts per sample were estimated from amplification of reference gene primers within the assay. Sequence reads were collapsed and filtered to measure the absolute abundance of every unique TCRbeta CDR3 rearrangement. For each sample, productive Simpson clonality was calculated as the square root of Simpson's diversity index over productive rearrangements. TCRdb took this table from immuneACCESS and kept in-frame rearrangements with V and J called. Such tables lack part of the clones; where checked against another copy, unresolved V genes explain under half of the gap, and the rest is unexplained. V, J and clone size are taken as reported in that table, and D and trimming were inferred from the DNA itself. Counted in this sample were some 190,000 clones; around 83% of them appeared once. The ten largest clones capture roughly 25% of the sample.

This specimen belongs to a study of blood T cell repertoires in COVID-19 (TCRdb year 2020). About the study as a whole: Recovered participants in ImmuneRACE Cohort 3 were defined as having two consecutive negative NP/OP PCR tests, clearance from a healthcare professional, or resolution of symptoms. The samples were drawn from the first 160 participants of the ongoing ImmuneRACE study and from some 1,300 subjects provided by 6 global collaborators. A freely available public database, intended as a resource for researchers studying the immune response to SARS-CoV-2, is where the repertoires were released. Where available, HLA class I and class II types were obtained from metadata supplied by the sample provider rather than from assay-based typing. Samples from collaborators originated in the United States, Italy and Spain and spanned both the acute and convalescent phases of COVID-19. The material from the prospective study consisted of cDNA or gDNA derived from T cells, B-cell-depleted T cells, or PBMCs. Sample metadata almost always included a de-identified subject ID, COVID-19 status, age in years and sex. The dataset comprised deeply sampled blood TCRbeta repertoires from subjects exposed to, actively infected with, or recovered from COVID-19. What the work shows at the level of the full study, not this receptor alone: The quantity of clinical and demographic metadata differed by source and by participant and was supplied without curation.

Enrolling through a virtual design, the prospective study's participants ranged in age from roughly 18 to 95 years and lived across 20 to 25 United States geographic areas. Cohort assignment in the prospective study relied on participant-reported clinical history from a screening survey and a study questionnaire. Each participant in the prospective study had whole blood, serum and a nasopharyngeal or oropharyngeal swab collected by mobile phlebotomists. Participants in the prospective study had the option to provide additional blood draws and questionnaires over an approximately 2-month period. Blood samples from the prospective study were shipped frozen or at room temperature prior to DNA extraction. The CDR3 covers 13 residues, taking in both the cysteine and the phenylalanine. Of all the DNA, just the CDR3 is kept, 39 bases in frame from base 1. The V end gives up 5 bases and the J end 7 bases, leaving 5 bases in the junction not matched to a gene.

Recombination linked TRBV12-3 or TRBV12-4 to TRBJ1-5, with 7 bases aligning to TRBD1. The source is a woman aged 35 to 49 in a cohort exposed to, infected with or recovered from COVID-19 (not recorded which). The specimen was PBMCs or T cells enriched from blood (not recorded which). The CDR3 has the sequence CASSEQGSQPQHF. In nucleotide form, the sequence is TGTGCCAGCAGTGAACAGGGGTCCCAGCCCCAGCATTTT.